This T cell receptor beta chain was sequenced during a study of OX40 agonist ivuxolimab in advanced cancers. On the study more broadly: Clinicians treated patients with ivuxolimab, an agonistic anti-OX40 (CD134) antibody. Ivuxolimab doses were 0.01, 0.1, 0.3, 1.5, 3 or 10 mg/kg every 2 weeks. Participants could have had prior anti-PD-1, anti-PD-L1 or anti-CTLA-4 therapy, and about 40% had some.

This CDR3 contains 12 residues. The germline CDR1 and CDR2 sequences are MNHEY and SMNVEV (reference sequence). V was shortened by 4 bases and J by 12 bases, with 12 bases between the two germline ends. This clone was counted only a few times. Assay used: immunoSEQ multiplex PCR; TCRdb lists only in-frame clones, some missing. The sample consists of tens of thousands of clones, roughly 80% of them appearing once. Sequences were derived from CD4+ or CD8+ T cells sorted from blood, sampled in a trial of the OX40 agonist ivuxolimab. The chain carries TRBV27 and TRBJ2-2, with D possibly TRBD2 on 7 matching bases. This sequence originates from an adult with an advanced solid tumor such as melanoma, head and neck, liver or kidney cancer. The DNA of the CDR3 is TGTGCCAGCAGTTACTGGGGGGGCAAGCTGTTTTTT. It encodes CASSYWGGKLFF.